Each of the 6 T cell receptor beta chains below was sequenced from the same sample in a study of blood T cell repertoires in COVID-19. Using immunoSEQ multiplex PCR, the repertoire was profiled, and TCRdb retains in-frame clones only, with some absent. The sample contains 72,000 or so clones, approximately 88% of which appear only once. The specimen was peripheral blood. These receptors were taken from a man aged 50 to 60 with active COVID-19.

The V call is TRBV4-1, the J call TRBJ1-1; D is possibly TRBD1 (6 bases). The CDR3 runs 17 residues. Germline lookup yields CDR1 MGHRA and CDR2 YSYEKL. V lost 4 bases, J lost 2 bases, and 20 bases lay in between. The CDR3 spells CASSPKLGAERNTEAFF. CDR3 DNA: TGCGCCAGCAGCCCTAAGCTGGGGGCCGAACGAAACACTGAAGCTTTCTTT.

The chain combines TRBV7-8 with TRBJ2-7; 9 nucleotides match TRBD2. With 1 base clipped from V and 7 bases from J, the junction kept 11 bases outside the gene matches. CDR3 length: 16 residues. Germline-derived CDR1 and CDR2 are SGHVS and FQNEAQ. CDR3 DNA sequence: TGTGCCAGCAGCTTAGGTCCTAGCGGGGCTGTGGGTGAGCAGTACTTC. Translated, it gives CASSLGPSGAVGEQYF.

The V gene is TRBV6-2 or TRBV6-3, the J gene TRBJ1-1, with 8 bases lining up with TRBD1. V gave up 2 bases and J gave up 4 bases; unmatched junction bases: 0. The CDR3 is made up of 13 amino acids. Germline V gene sequence: CDR1 MNHEY, CDR2 SVGEGT. CDR3 DNA sequence: TGTGCCAGCAGTTACACAGGGGGCACTGAAGCTTTCTTT. Translation gives CASSYTGGTEAFF.

Remarks on this clone: Germline and junction disagree at one end, which may indicate a read error. J is TRBJ2-7 and V is TRBV7-9; a possible D gene is TRBD2 (5 bases). The CDR3 spans 14 residues. The V gene's germline CDR1 is SEHNR and CDR2 FQNEAQ (reference sequence). CDR3 amino acids: CASSRGLASFEQYF. CDR3 coding DNA: TGTGCCAGCAGCCGCGGGCTAGCCTCCTTCGAGCAGTACTTC.

The V gene is TRBV2, the J gene TRBJ1-3, with D maybe TRBD1 (5 bases). The CDR3 sequence is 14 residues long. The germline V gene has CDR1 SNHLY and CDR2 FYNNEI. V was clipped by 4 bases and J by 8 bases, with 15 bases between them. The CDR3 nucleotides are TGTGCCAGCAGTGCTCAGGGAGGCGAGGACACCATATATTTT. It codes for CASSAQGGEDTIYF.

This chain uses TRBV7-2 with TRBJ2-5; 7 nucleotides agree with TRBD1. The germline V gene has CDR1 SGHTA and CDR2 FQGNSA. CDR3 length equals 14 residues. The junction had 8 bases not matched to a gene; V was cut back by 9 bases and J by 1 base. For the CDR3, the DNA is TGTGCCAGTGCGTCCCCAGGGGGCCAAGAGACCCAGTACTTC. Encoded protein: CASASPGGQETQYF.